A single sample gave rise to the 14 T cell receptor beta chains below, sequenced in a study of cytomegalovirus exposure and HLA in healthy donors. Primers included in the PCR were 60 Vbeta and 13 Jbeta primers. Repertoires were generated with immunoSEQ multiplex PCR, while TCRdb's copy carries only in-frame clones and drops some. The sample lists around 120,000 clones, approximately 80% occurring once. Sequenced: PBMCs. The receptors derive from a human donor in good health.

V is TRBV6-1 and J is TRBJ2-5, with D possibly being TRBD1 (6 bases). V dropped 6 bases and J dropped 5 bases, with 16 bases sitting between them. This CDR3 spans 14 amino acids. Looked up from germline, CDR1 is MNHNS and CDR2 is SASEGT. CDR3 coding DNA: TGTGCCAGCAGCGCCAGGACAGCCCGGGAGACCCAGTACTTC. Translated: CASSARTARETQYF.

This clone was seen just once. The V gene is TRBV2, the J gene TRBJ2-7; TRBD2 might be the D (6 bases). The CDR3 is 14 amino acids. V shed 7 bases and J shed 2 bases, with 15 bases lying between them. Germline CDR1 is SNHLY and CDR2 is FYNNEI. Written as DNA, the CDR3 is TGTGCCAGCAATCGGGAGACCGTCGCCTACGAGCAGTACTTC. It specifies CASNRETVAYEQYF.

The chain couples TRBV6-5 to TRBJ1-2; D may be TRBD1 (6 bases). Germline CDR1 MNHEY, CDR2 SVGAGI. The CDR3 contains 14 residues. V dropped 5 bases and J dropped 10 bases, with 20 bases sitting between them. The CDR3 here is CASSTGWRLGDYTF. CDR3 DNA sequence: TGTGCCAGCAGTACAGGGTGGAGGCTTGGTGACTACACCTTC.

V is TRBV5-5 and J is TRBJ1-2, with a tentative D call TRBD1 (5 bases). Germline V gene lookup returns CDR1 SGHKS and CDR2 YYEKEE (reference sequence). Trimming stripped 0 bases from V and 6 bases from J, with 6 bases between. The CDR3 extends over 12 amino acids. The CDR3 nucleotides read TGTGCCAGCAGCTTGGCAGGGAATGGCTACACCTTC. It codes for CASSLAGNGYTF.

Here the CDR3 DNA reads TGTGCCAGCAGCCCCTCTTGGGGCGATTACGAGCAGTACTTC. This translates into CASSPSWGDYEQYF. The chain couples TRBV27 to TRBJ2-7; TRBD1 is a possible D gene (5 bases). The CDR3 is made up of 14 amino acids. The germline CDR1 and CDR2 sequences are MNHEY and SMNVEV (reference sequence). Trimming shortened V by 6 bases and J by 4 bases, and 16 bases separated the two germline ends.

This clone was observed once. At one end the junction does not follow the germline gene, possibly because of a read error. The CDR3 nucleotides are TGTTCCAGCAGCTACGGGGGTAATACGCAGTATTTT. It specifies CSSSYGGNTQYF. The V and J genes are TRBV7-9 and TRBJ2-3; the D gene is possibly TRBD2 (6 bases). Germline values: CDR1 SEHNR, CDR2 FQNEAQ (reference sequence). The CDR3 spans 12 residues.

The V call is TRBV15, the J call TRBJ2-3, with D possibly TRBD2 on 5 matching bases. Germline values: CDR1 LNHNV, CDR2 YYDKDF (reference sequence). V gave up 1 base and J gave up 3 bases, with 8 bases separating them. The length of the CDR3 is 14 residues. CDR3 sequence: CATSRVLETDTQYF. The DNA for the CDR3 is TGTGCCACCAGCAGAGTACTAGAGACAGATACGCAGTATTTT.

J is TRBJ1-2 and V is TRBV5-1; 7 nucleotides agree with TRBD1. Trimming at V came to 5 bases and at J to 3 bases, leaving 7 bases not matched to a gene. CDR3 length: 14 amino acids. From germline, CDR1 is SGHRS and CDR2 YFSETQ. The CDR3 sequence: CASRKTTGDYGYTF. In nucleotides, the CDR3 is TGCGCCAGCAGAAAGACCACAGGGGACTATGGCTACACCTTC.

The chain recombines TRBV19 with TRBJ2-1, with 13 bases fitting TRBD2. V trimming: 7 bases; J trimming: 9 bases; junction bases outside the gene matches: 12. This CDR3 is built from 16 residues. Per the germline V gene, CDR1 is LNHDA and CDR2 is SQIVND (reference sequence). The CDR3 sequence is CASTRTVGLAGPEQFF. Here the CDR3 DNA reads TGTGCCAGTACCCGCACAGTGGGACTAGCGGGGCCTGAGCAGTTCTTC.

The J gene is TRBJ2-4, the V gene TRBV28; D is possibly TRBD1 (6 bases). Germline lookup yields CDR1 MDHEN and CDR2 SYDVKM. Trimming pared 9 bases from V and 0 bases from J, leaving 9 bases between. This CDR3 region has 13 residues. The CDR3 nucleotides read TGTGCCAGTTCAGGGGTAGCCAAAAACATTCAGTACTTC. Translating it yields CASSGVAKNIQYF.

The rearrangement links TRBV7-9 to TRBJ1-4; 7 bases line up with TRBD1. Germline lookup yields CDR1 SEHNR and CDR2 FQNEAQ (reference sequence). The CDR3 is made up of 16 amino acids. V trimming: 5 bases; J trimming: 4 bases; junction bases outside the gene matches: 10. CDR3: CASSGRGTAFNEKLFF. In DNA form, the CDR3 reads TGTGCCAGCAGCGGACGCGGGACAGCTTTTAATGAAAAACTGTTTTTT.

CDR3 in amino acids: CATHGGGLGTQYF. The CDR3 DNA is TGTGCCACCCACGGGGGGGGATTAGGTACGCAGTATTTT. The gene calls are TRBV15 and TRBJ2-3, with TRBD2 matching 8 bases. V gave up 8 bases and J gave up 8 bases; unmatched junction bases: 9. The CDR3 runs to 13 residues. CDR1 is LNHNV and CDR2 is YYDKDF in the germline V gene (reference sequence).

This sequence joins TRBV29-1 and TRBJ1-1; TRBD1 is a possible D gene (6 bases). V lost 6 bases and J 4 bases, leaving 15 bases between the germline ends. Germline CDR1 and CDR2: SQVTM and ANQGSEA. The CDR3 is made up of 13 amino acids. The CDR3 nucleotides are TGCAGCGTCCAACGAGGGGGACCCACTGAAGCTTTCTTT. This codes for CSVQRGGPTEAFF.

The chain links TRBV28 to TRBJ2-7; 7 nucleotides line up with TRBD1. Germline V gene lookup returns CDR1 MDHEN and CDR2 SYDVKM. V lost 8 bases and J lost 1; bases outside the gene matches: 8. This CDR3 is 14 amino acids long. The CDR3 spells CASQVLQGSYEQYF. The CDR3 DNA reads as TGTGCCAGCCAAGTATTACAGGGGTCCTACGAGCAGTACTTC.